Reported below is one T cell receptor (beta chain). Using its own MiXCR run on the RT-PCR reads, TCRdb lists one record per CDR3 protein. The sample shows fewer than 800,000 distinct CDR3 sequences, 13% to 15% of them seen only once. V dropped 6 bases and J dropped 6 bases, with 22 bases sitting between them. Germline CDR1 reads MNHEY; CDR2 reads SMNVEV (reference sequence). This CDR3 has 16 amino acids. The chain joins TRBV27 to TRBJ2-3; D is possibly TRBD1 or TRBD2 (6 bases each). This receptor was taken from a female donor in good health, serving as a healthy control. Sequenced input: memory CD4+ T cells from blood. The CDR3 spells CASRRRGVAFDDTQYF. CDR3 in DNA: TGTGCCAGCAGGAGAAGGGGGGTAGCATTTGACGATACGCAGTATTTT.